The next 31 T cell receptor beta chains were all read from a single sample in a study of blood T cell repertoires in COVID-19. Here immunoSEQ multiplex PCR was the method, and the copy in TCRdb shows in-frame clones only, minus some. The sample lists about 150,000 clones, 84% occurring once. Input material: peripheral blood. These receptors all stem from a woman older than 75 with COVID-19, enrolled during active disease.

The chain combines TRBV18 with TRBJ2-7; 8 nucleotides align to TRBD1. The germline gives CDR1 KGHSH, CDR2 LQKENI. The junction had 5 bases not matched to a gene; V was cut back by 4 bases and J by 6 bases. The CDR3 spans 13 residues. The CDR3 protein is CASSRDRSTEQYF. The CDR3 bases are TGTGCCAGCTCACGGGACAGGAGTACCGAGCAGTACTTC.

The chain combines TRBV7-9 with TRBJ1-3; 8 nucleotides agree with TRBD1. This CDR3 has 14 amino acids. In germline, CDR1 is SEHNR, CDR2 FQNEAQ (reference sequence). The J segment lost 3 bases and the V segment lost 4 bases, leaving 2 bases of the junction unmatched. The CDR3 sequence is CASSSGQGGNTIYF. The CDR3 DNA reads as TGTGCCAGCAGCTCAGGACAGGGTGGAAACACCATATATTTT.

This sequence joins TRBV6-2 or TRBV6-3 and TRBJ1-2; possibly TRBD1 for D (6 bases). Trimming removed 4 bases from V and 7 bases from J, with 13 bases in between. Germline V CDR1 and CDR2: MNHEY, SVGEGT. This CDR3 is built from 13 residues. The CDR3: CASSWGQGSGYTF. In nucleotides, the CDR3 is TGTGCCAGCAGTTGGGGGCAAGGCTCTGGCTACACCTTC.

V is TRBV30 and J is TRBJ2-5; a possible D gene is TRBD2 (5 bases). The ends were cut back, 0 bases at V and 4 bases at J, with 12 bases in the middle. The CDR3 has 14 residues. Germline V gene data show CDR1 as GTSNPN and CDR2 as SVGIG (reference sequence). CDR3 residues: CAWSVGGMGETQYF. CDR3 in DNA: TGTGCCTGGAGTGTAGGAGGAATGGGAGAGACCCAGTACTTC.

This clone was counted only a few times. The chain uses TRBV7-3 and TRBJ2-2; 8 nucleotides match TRBD1. V dropped 1 base and J dropped 3; count of bases not matched to a gene: 1. This CDR3 comprises 15 residues. Germline CDR1 SGHTA, CDR2 FQGTGA. CDR3 DNA sequence: TGTGCCAGCAGCTTAATCAGGGGGCACACCGGGGAGCTGTTTTTT. This sequence encodes CASSLIRGHTGELFF.

This clone was found once. The chain links TRBV9 to TRBJ2-2; 14 nucleotides line up with TRBD2. Germline V gene lookup returns CDR1 SGDLS and CDR2 YYNGEE. This CDR3 contains 22 residues. Trimming cost V 4 bases and J 2 bases; bases outside gene matches: 19. Written as DNA, the CDR3 is TGTGCCAGCAGCTCGAATTCCGGGGGGACTAGCGGGAGTCCTGCCAACACCGGGGAGCTGTTTTTT. It specifies CASSSNSGGTSGSPANTGELFF. Supplemented by reference TRBV9 and TRBJ2-2, the full variable domain reads DSGVTQTPKHLITATGQRVTLRCSPRSGDLSVYWYQQSLDQGLQFLIQYYNGEERAKGNILERFSAQQFPDLHSELNLSSLELGDSALYFCASSSNSGGTSGSPANTGELFFGEGSRLTVL.

This sequence joins TRBV5-1 and TRBJ2-7; 8 bases agree with TRBD1. The CDR3 is 14 amino acids. After removal of 1 base from V and 7 bases from J, the junction contained 7 bases not matched to a gene. CDR1 and CDR2 from the germline V gene are SGHRS and YFSETQ. CDR3 DNA: TGCGCCAGCAGCTTGTGGACAGGGCTGGTGGAGCAGTACTTC. Protein: CASSLWTGLVEQYF. The whole variable domain, filled in from reference TRBV5-1 and TRBJ2-7, reads KAGVTQTPRYLIKTRGQQVTLSCSPISGHRSVSWYQQTPGQGLQFLFEYFSETQRNKGNFPGRFSGRQFSNSRSEMNVSTLELGDSALYLCASSLWTGLVEQYFGPGTRLTVT.

The J gene is TRBJ2-7, the V gene TRBV15, with 8 bases that match TRBD2. The J segment lost 4 bases and the V segment lost 0 bases, leaving 8 bases of the junction unmatched. This CDR3 has 16 amino acids. Germline V gene data show CDR1 as LNHNV and CDR2 as YYDKDF (reference sequence). The CDR3 is CATSREGSGISYEQYF. DNA of the CDR3: TGTGCCACCAGCAGAGAAGGTAGCGGGATTTCGTACGAGCAGTACTTC.

The V call is TRBV7-3, the J call TRBJ2-3; 9 bases fit TRBD2. Germline V gene sequence: CDR1 SGHTA, CDR2 FQGTGA. V was clipped by 1 base and J by 3 bases; unmatched bases: 5. The CDR3 sequence is 16 residues long. The CDR3 here is CASSLKALAGTDTQYF. The CDR3 DNA reads as TGTGCCAGCAGCTTAAAGGCGCTAGCGGGAACAGATACGCAGTATTTT.

V usage is TRBV11-2 and J usage is TRBJ2-5, with D unresolved. Germline V gives CDR1 SGHAT, CDR2 FQNNGV. V lost 1 base to trimming and J lost 9 bases, with 12 bases between them. The CDR3 consists of 13 residues. The CDR3 DNA reads as TGTGCCAGCAGCTTAGGCCCGAGCAACCCCCAGTACTTC. It specifies CASSLGPSNPQYF.

V is TRBV24-1 and J is TRBJ2-7; possible D gene TRBD2, 6 bases. Trimming took off 6 bases at V and 0 bases at J, with 11 bases between the two ends. The CDR3 extends over 14 amino acids. The V gene's germline CDR1 is KGHDR and CDR2 SFDVKD. This chain's CDR3 is CATSNGGTSYEQYF. In nucleotides, the CDR3 is TGTGCCACCAGTAACGGCGGGACCTCCTACGAGCAGTACTTC.

This clone was counted a single time. This chain joins TRBV5-8 and TRBJ2-1; possibly TRBD2 for D (6 bases). Germline V gene sequence: CDR1 SGHTS, CDR2 YDEGEE. There are 13 residues in the CDR3. With 10 bases removed from V and 1 base from J, the gap between germline ends came to 12 bases. Here the CDR3 reads CAWSEGSYNEQFF. CDR3 nucleotide sequence: TGTGCCTGGTCGGAGGGATCCTACAATGAGCAGTTCTTC.

This clone was detected once. This rearrangement joins TRBV9 to TRBJ2-3; 8 bases agree with TRBD1. The CDR3 extends over 15 amino acids. The germline V gene encodes CDR1 SGDLS and CDR2 YYNGEE. The ends lost 2 bases at V and 6 bases at J; junction bases unmatched: 8. CDR3 loop: CASSVPTGVSDTQYF. The CDR3, as DNA: TGTGCCAGCAGCGTTCCGACAGGGGTCAGCGATACGCAGTATTTT.

This clone was detected a few times. The chain links TRBV5-5 to TRBJ2-2, with 12 bases that match TRBD2. Unmatched junction bases numbered 10, after V lost 3 bases and J lost 7 bases. There are 17 residues in the CDR3. Germline assignment: CDR1 SGHKS and CDR2 YYEKEE (reference sequence). The CDR3 nucleotides read TGTGCCAGCAGCTCCCGACTAGCGGGAGTACTGGGCGGGGAGCTGTTTTTT. This codes for CASSSRLAGVLGGELFF.

The gene calls are TRBV12-5 and TRBJ1-2; D is unclear. The CDR3 is 14 amino acids. V was clipped by 2 bases and J by 2 bases, with 9 bases between them. From germline, CDR1 is LGHNT and CDR2 FRNRAP. In DNA form, the CDR3 reads TGTGCTAGTGGTTTGCCCCCCCAAAACTATGGCTACACCTTC. It translates to CASGLPPQNYGYTF.

J is TRBJ2-7 and V is TRBV4-3; 7 positions match TRBD2. Germline V CDR1 and CDR2: LGHNA, YSLEER. With V trimmed by 0 bases and J by 2 bases, 4 bases remained unmatched. The CDR3 extends over 15 amino acids. Written as DNA, the CDR3 is TGCGCCAGCAGCCAAGATCGGGGACTAACCTACGAGCAGTACTTC. Protein: CASSQDRGLTYEQYF.

Here the CDR3 reads CASSMRLAGSVETQYF. CDR3 in DNA: TGTGCCAGTAGTATGAGGCTAGCGGGGTCGGTGGAGACCCAGTACTTC. This chain uses TRBV19 with TRBJ2-5, with TRBD2 matching over 9 bases. V shed 3 bases, J shed 5 bases, and the junction held 10 bases outside the gene matches. The V gene's germline CDR1 is LNHDA and CDR2 SQIVND (reference sequence). This CDR3 has 16 amino acids. The whole variable domain, filled in from reference TRBV19 and TRBJ2-5, reads DGGITQSPKYLFRKEGQNVTLSCEQNLNHDAMYWYRQDPGQGLRLIYYSQIVNDFQKGDIAEGYSVSREKKESFPLTVTSAQKNPTAFYLCASSMRLAGSVETQYFGPGTRLLVL.

Note on this clone: The same CDR3 is also encoded by other DNA sequences in this sample. This sequence joins TRBV19 and TRBJ1-2, with 7 bases aligning to TRBD1. Germline values: CDR1 LNHDA, CDR2 SQIVND (reference sequence). CDR3 size: 15 residues. V was pared by 5 bases and J by 1 base, with 7 bases of the junction left unmatched. CDR3 sequence: CASSLHGQVNYGYTF. The CDR3 nucleotides read TGTGCCAGTAGTCTACACGGACAGGTTAACTATGGCTACACCTTC.

The chain joins TRBV27 to TRBJ1-2; tentatively, D is TRBD1 (6 bases). Looked up from germline, CDR1 is MNHEY and CDR2 is SMNVEV (reference sequence). The CDR3 has 16 residues. The V and J ends lost 0 bases and 4 bases respectively, with 15 bases between them. CDR3 coding DNA: TGTGCCAGCAGTTTATCGCCCAGACAGGCAACCTATGGCTACACCTTC. It codes for CASSLSPRQATYGYTF.

V and J are TRBV5-4 and TRBJ1-4, with D possibly TRBD1 on 6 matching bases. V lost 4 bases and J lost 0, with 10 bases in between. There are 15 residues in the CDR3. Germline V gene sequence: CDR1 SGHNT, CDR2 YYREEE (reference sequence). The chain's CDR3 is CASSRGGATNEKLFF. CDR3 DNA: TGTGCCAGCAGCCGGGGGGGCGCAACTAATGAAAAACTGTTTTTT.

The chain has TRBV5-1 and TRBJ2-7, with TRBD2 matching 12 bases. J gave up 4 bases and V 4 bases, and 3 bases lay outside the gene matches. The CDR3 loop spans 14 amino acids. CDR1 and CDR2 from the germline V gene are SGHRS and YFSETQ. Here the CDR3 reads CASSDLAGGYEQYF. CDR3 nucleotide sequence: TGCGCCAGCAGCGATCTAGCGGGAGGGTACGAGCAGTACTTC.

The chain employs TRBV29-1 and TRBJ2-1, with TRBD2 identical over 9 bases. The CDR3 spans 14 residues. V lost 8 bases to trimming and J lost 4 bases; unmatched junction nucleotides: 9. Germline assignment: CDR1 SQVTM and CDR2 ANQGSEA. The CDR3 DNA reads TGCAGCTTTACCCCTAGCGGGATTTACAATGAGCAGTTCTTC. It yields the protein CSFTPSGIYNEQFF.

The chain is built from TRBV6-6 and TRBJ2-5; 7 positions agree with TRBD1. CDR3 length equals 15 residues. The junction had 5 bases not matched to a gene; V was cut back by 0 bases and J by 4 bases. Germline assignment: CDR1 MNHNY and CDR2 SVGAGI (reference sequence). The CDR3 bases are TGTGCCAGCAGTTACTCGATCAGACAGGGAGAGACCCAGTACTTC. This sequence encodes CASSYSIRQGETQYF.

The V and J genes are TRBV6-2 or TRBV6-3 and TRBJ2-7; D may be TRBD2 (6 bases). CDR3 size: 13 residues. CDR1 is MNHEY and CDR2 is SVGEGT in the germline V gene. V lost 2 bases to trimming and J lost 9 bases, with 14 bases between them. CDR3 loop: CASSYRDLRGQYF. DNA of the CDR3: TGTGCCAGCAGTTACCGGGACCTGCGGGGGCAGTACTTC.

The gene calls are TRBV5-6 and TRBJ2-3, with TRBD2 matching over 11 bases. J gave up 3 bases and V 4 bases, and 4 bases lay outside the gene matches. CDR1 and CDR2 (germline): SGHDT, YYEEEE. The CDR3 sequence is 15 residues long. CDR3: CASSAPSGRTDTQYF. The CDR3 DNA sequence: TGTGCCAGCAGCGCCCCTAGCGGGAGGACAGATACGCAGTATTTT.

The chain employs TRBV7-9 and TRBJ1-2; TRBD1 matches at 8 bases. From germline, CDR1 is SEHNR and CDR2 FQNEAQ (reference sequence). CDR3 length: 16 amino acids. J gave up 2 bases and V 0 bases, and 5 bases lay outside the gene matches. The CDR3 protein is CASSLARGQGNYGYTF. The CDR3, as DNA: TGTGCCAGCAGCTTAGCCAGAGGACAGGGAAACTATGGCTACACCTTC.

V is TRBV19 and J is TRBJ1-3; no definite D call. V was shortened by 5 bases and J by 7 bases, with 9 bases between the two germline ends. Germline V gene data show CDR1 as LNHDA and CDR2 as SQIVND (reference sequence). This CDR3 has 12 amino acids. CDR3 sequence reads: CASSFRGNTIYF. The CDR3 bases are TGTGCCAGTAGTTTTAGAGGCAACACCATATATTTT.

In this sample, this clone turned up a few times. The chain links TRBV7-9 to TRBJ2-7, with TRBD1 matching over 9 bases. CDR1 and CDR2 from the germline V gene are SEHNR and FQNEAQ (reference sequence). V trimming: 5 bases; J trimming: 3 bases; junction bases outside the gene matches: 5. The CDR3 spans 14 residues. The CDR3 DNA reads as TGTGCCAGCAGCGTCTGGGACAGGGACTACGAGCAGTACTTC. It yields the protein CASSVWDRDYEQYF. Together with reference TRBV7-9 and TRBJ2-7, the CDR3 gives the full variable domain: DTGVSQNPRHKITKRGQNVTFRCDPISEHNRLYWYRQTLGQGPEFLTYFQNEAQLEKSRLLSDRFSAERPKGSFSTLEIQRTEQGDSAMYLCASSVWDRDYEQYFGPGTRLTVT.

The rearrangement uses TRBV28 and TRBJ2-5, with 10 nucleotides matching TRBD1. J gave up 4 bases and V 6 bases, and 8 bases lay outside the gene matches. The CDR3 is 15 amino acids. Germline CDR1 reads MDHEN; CDR2 reads SYDVKM. The CDR3 coding sequence is TGTGCCAGCAGGCCGATCGGGACAGGGGTAGAGACCCAGTACTTC. Amino acid sequence: CASRPIGTGVETQYF.

The chain has TRBV9 and TRBJ2-5; 10 bases match TRBD2. Losses at the gene ends were 0 bases for V and 3 bases for J; bases not matched to a gene: 5. Germline CDR1 SGDLS, CDR2 YYNGEE. The CDR3 is 16 amino acids. CDR3 residues: CASSVGPSGGEETQYF. For the CDR3, the DNA is TGTGCCAGCAGCGTAGGTCCTAGCGGGGGAGAAGAGACCCAGTACTTC.

The V and J genes are TRBV3-1 (or the pseudogene TRBV3-2) and TRBJ2-7; 7 bases map to TRBD2. Germline CDR1 is LGHDT and CDR2 is YNNKEL (reference sequence). The CDR3 extends over 14 amino acids. Germline trimming cut 3 bases from V and 4 bases from J; bases unmatched to any gene: 6. The CDR3 region has the DNA TGTGCCAGCAGCCAGTGGACTAGTTTTTACGAGCAGTACTTC. It codes for CASSQWTSFYEQYF.